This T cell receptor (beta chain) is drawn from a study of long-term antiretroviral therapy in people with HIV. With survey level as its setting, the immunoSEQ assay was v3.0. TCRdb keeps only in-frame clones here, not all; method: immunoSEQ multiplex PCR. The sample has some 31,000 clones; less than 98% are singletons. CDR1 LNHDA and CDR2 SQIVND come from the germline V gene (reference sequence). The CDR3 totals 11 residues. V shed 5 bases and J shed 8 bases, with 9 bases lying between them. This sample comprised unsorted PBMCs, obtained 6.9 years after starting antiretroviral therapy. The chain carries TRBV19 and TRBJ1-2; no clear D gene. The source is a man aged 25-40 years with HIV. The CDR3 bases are TGTGCCAGTAGTGACGGAAGAGGCTACACCTTC. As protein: CASSDGRGYTF. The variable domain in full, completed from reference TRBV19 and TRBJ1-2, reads DGGITQSPKYLFRKEGQNVTLSCEQNLNHDAMYWYRQDPGQGLRLIYYSQIVNDFQKGDIAEGYSVSREKKESFPLTVTSAQKNPTAFYLCASSDGRGYTFGSGTRLTVV.